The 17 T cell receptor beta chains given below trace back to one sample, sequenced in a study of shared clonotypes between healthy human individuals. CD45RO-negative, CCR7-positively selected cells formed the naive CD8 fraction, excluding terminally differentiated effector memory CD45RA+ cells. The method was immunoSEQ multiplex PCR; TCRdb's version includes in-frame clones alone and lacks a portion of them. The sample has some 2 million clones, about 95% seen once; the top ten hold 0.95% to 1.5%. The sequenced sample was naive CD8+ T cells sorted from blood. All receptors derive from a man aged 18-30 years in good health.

The CDR3 is CASSIVGFAEAFF. Here the CDR3 DNA reads TGTGCCAGTAGTATAGTTGGATTCGCTGAAGCTTTCTTT. The rearrangement joins TRBV19 to TRBJ1-1; D is unclear. Germline lookup yields CDR1 LNHDA and CDR2 SQIVND (reference sequence). This CDR3 has 13 amino acids. V lost 1 base and J lost 6, with 9 bases in between.

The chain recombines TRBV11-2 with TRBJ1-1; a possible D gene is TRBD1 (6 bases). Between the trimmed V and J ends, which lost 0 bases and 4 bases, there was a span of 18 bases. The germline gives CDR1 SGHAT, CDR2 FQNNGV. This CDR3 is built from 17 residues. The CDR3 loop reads CASSLEAPHREGTEAFF. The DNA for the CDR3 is TGTGCCAGCAGCTTAGAAGCCCCCCACAGGGAGGGCACTGAAGCTTTCTTT. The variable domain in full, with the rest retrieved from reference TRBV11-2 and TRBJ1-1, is EAGVAQSPRYKIIEKRQSVAFWCNPISGHATLYWYQQILGQGPKLLIQFQNNGVVDDSQLPKDRFSAERLKGVDSTLKIQPAKLEDSAVYLCASSLEAPHREGTEAFFGQGTRLTVV.

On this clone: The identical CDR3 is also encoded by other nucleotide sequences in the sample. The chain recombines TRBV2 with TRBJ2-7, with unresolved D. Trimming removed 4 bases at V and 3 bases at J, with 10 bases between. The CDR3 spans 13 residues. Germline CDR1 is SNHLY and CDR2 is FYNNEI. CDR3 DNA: TGTGCCAGCAGTGTTGGGGTGAACTACGAGCAGTACTTC. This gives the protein CASSVGVNYEQYF.

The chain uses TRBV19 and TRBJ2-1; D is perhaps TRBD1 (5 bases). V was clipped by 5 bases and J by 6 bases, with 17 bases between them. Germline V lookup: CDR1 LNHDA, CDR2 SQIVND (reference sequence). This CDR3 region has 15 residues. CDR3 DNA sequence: TGTGCCAGTAGTCTCTGGGGCCCGGCTGCCAATGAGCAGTTCTTC. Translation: CASSLWGPAANEQFF.

The CDR3 coding sequence is TGTGCCAGCAGAAAAGCGGGGAAGGGTGGGACCTACGAGCAGTACTTC. This encodes CASRKAGKGGTYEQYF. The gene calls are TRBV28 and TRBJ2-7; TRBD2 aligns across 7 bases. V shed 6 bases, J shed 2 bases, and the junction held 13 bases outside the gene matches. CDR3 length equals 16 residues. Germline assignment: CDR1 MDHEN and CDR2 SYDVKM.

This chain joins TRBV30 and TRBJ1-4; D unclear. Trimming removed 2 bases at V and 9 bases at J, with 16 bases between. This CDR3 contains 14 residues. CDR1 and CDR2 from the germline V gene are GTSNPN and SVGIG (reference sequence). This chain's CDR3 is CAWSHTGMGQKLFF. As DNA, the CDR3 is TGTGCCTGGAGTCATACCGGGATGGGCCAAAAACTGTTTTTT.

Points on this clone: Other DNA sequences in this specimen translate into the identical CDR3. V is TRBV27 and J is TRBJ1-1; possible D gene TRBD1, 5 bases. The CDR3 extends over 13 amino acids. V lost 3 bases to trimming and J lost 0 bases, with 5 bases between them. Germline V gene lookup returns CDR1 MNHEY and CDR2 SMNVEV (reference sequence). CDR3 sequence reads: CASSLGLNTEAFF. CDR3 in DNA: TGTGCCAGCAGTTTGGGGCTGAACACTGAAGCTTTCTTT.

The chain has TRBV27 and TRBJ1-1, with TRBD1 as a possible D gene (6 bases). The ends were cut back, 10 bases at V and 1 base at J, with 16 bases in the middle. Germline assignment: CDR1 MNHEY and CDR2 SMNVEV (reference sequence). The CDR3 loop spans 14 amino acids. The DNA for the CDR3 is TGTGCCACCCTAGTAGGGGGGGGGAACACTGAAGCTTTCTTT. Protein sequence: CATLVGGGNTEAFF.

CDR3 sequence (DNA): TGTGCCTGGGGGTTCGGGGGCAAATCCTACGAGCAGTACTTC. Translation gives CAWGFGGKSYEQYF. The chain joins TRBV30 to TRBJ2-7, with D perhaps TRBD1 or TRBD2 (6 bases each). CDR1 and CDR2 from the germline V gene are GTSNPN and SVGIG (reference sequence). The CDR3 is 14 residues long. Trimming shortened V by 5 bases and J by 1 base, and 15 bases separated the two germline ends.

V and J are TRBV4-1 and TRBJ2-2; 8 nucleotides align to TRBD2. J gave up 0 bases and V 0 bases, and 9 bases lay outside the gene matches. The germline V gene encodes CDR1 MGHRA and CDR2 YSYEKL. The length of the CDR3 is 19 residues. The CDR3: CASSQDGPTSGSNTGELFF. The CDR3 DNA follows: TGCGCCAGCAGCCAAGATGGCCCCACTAGCGGTTCGAACACCGGGGAGCTGTTTTTT.

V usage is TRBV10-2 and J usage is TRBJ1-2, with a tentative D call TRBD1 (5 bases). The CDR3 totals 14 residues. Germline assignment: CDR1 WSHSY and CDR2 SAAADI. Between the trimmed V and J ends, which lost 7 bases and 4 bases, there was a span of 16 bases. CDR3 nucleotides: TGCGCCAGCACTGGGGCCATCTCGGGCTATGGCTACACCTTC. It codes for CASTGAISGYGYTF.

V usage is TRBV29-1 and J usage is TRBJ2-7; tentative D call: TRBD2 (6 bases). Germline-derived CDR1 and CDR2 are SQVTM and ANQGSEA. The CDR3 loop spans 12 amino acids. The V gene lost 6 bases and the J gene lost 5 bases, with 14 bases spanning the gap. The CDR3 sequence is CSVWDSSDEQYF. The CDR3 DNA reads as TGCAGCGTCTGGGACTCCTCTGACGAGCAGTACTTC.

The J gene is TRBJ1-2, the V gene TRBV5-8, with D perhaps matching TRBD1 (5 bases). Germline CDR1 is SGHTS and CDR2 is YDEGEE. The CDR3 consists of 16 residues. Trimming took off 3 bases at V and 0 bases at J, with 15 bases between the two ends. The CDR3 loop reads CASSSDGDGTNYGYTF. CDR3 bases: TGTGCCAGCAGCTCGGACGGGGACGGCACTAACTATGGCTACACCTTC.

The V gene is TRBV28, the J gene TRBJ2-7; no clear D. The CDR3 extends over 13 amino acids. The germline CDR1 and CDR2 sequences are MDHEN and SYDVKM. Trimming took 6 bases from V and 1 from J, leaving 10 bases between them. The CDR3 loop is CASSVQRSYEQYF. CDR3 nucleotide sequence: TGTGCCAGCAGCGTCCAAAGATCCTACGAGCAGTACTTC. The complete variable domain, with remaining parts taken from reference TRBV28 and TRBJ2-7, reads DVKVTQSSRYLVKRTGEKVFLECVQDMDHENMFWYRQDPGLGLRLIYFSYDVKMKEKGDIPEGYSVSREKKERFSLILESASTNQTSMYLCASSVQRSYEQYFGPGTRLTVT.

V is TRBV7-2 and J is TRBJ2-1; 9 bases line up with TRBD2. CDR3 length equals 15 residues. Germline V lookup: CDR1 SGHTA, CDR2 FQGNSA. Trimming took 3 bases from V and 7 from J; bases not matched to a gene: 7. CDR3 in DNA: TGTGCCAGCAGCTTTTTTAGCGGGAGTGGGAATGAGCAGTTCTTC. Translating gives CASSFFSGSGNEQFF.

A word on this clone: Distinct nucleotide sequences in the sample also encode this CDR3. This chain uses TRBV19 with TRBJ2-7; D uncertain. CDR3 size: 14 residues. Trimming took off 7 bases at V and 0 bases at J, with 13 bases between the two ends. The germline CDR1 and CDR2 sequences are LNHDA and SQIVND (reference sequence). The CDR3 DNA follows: TGTGCCAGTACCCCTGACCGCGACTCCTACGAGCAGTACTTC. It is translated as CASTPDRDSYEQYF.

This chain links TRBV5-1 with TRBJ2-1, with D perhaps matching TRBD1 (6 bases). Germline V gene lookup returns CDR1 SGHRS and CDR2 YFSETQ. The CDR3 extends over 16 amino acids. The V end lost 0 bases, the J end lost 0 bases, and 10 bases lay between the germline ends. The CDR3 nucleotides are TGCGCCAGCAGCTTGGGGGGCAGGGGCTCCTACAATGAGCAGTTCTTC. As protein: CASSLGGRGSYNEQFF.